The rows below give T cell receptor beta chains drawn from one sample of a study of T cells after yellow fever vaccination. TCRdb independently ran MiXCR on the 5' RACE reads; one entry per CDR3 protein. The sample consists of approximately 58,000 distinct CDR3 sequences, 5.7% of them appearing once. The specimen was PBMCs, either bulk or a sorted T-cell subset (CD4+, CD8+, memory, or dextramer-sorted; not recorded which), collected on the day of the yellow fever booster vaccination. The source is a man aged 18 to 35 who received the YFV17D yellow fever vaccine. The CDR3 runs from the conserved cysteine through the conserved F or W. The order of the fields is D gene, V gene, CDR3 length, clone size, J gene, CDR3 protein, CDR3 DNA. D genes are given only for firm matches. Clone size is shown for a subset of rows, as once, few, many or a class of expanded clone.

D gene: -; V gene: TRBV15; CDR3 length: 14; clone size: few; J gene: TRBJ1-2; CDR3 protein: CATSSTTGSYGYTF; CDR3 DNA: TGTGCCACCAGCAGTACCACAGGGAGCTATGGCTACACCTTC
D gene: -; V gene: TRBV20-1; CDR3 length: 13; clone size: many; J gene: TRBJ2-6; CDR3 protein: CSVTGSGANVLTF; CDR3 DNA: TGCAGTGTAACAGGGTCTGGGGCCAACGTCCTGACTTTC
D gene: -; V gene: TRBV7-9; CDR3 length: 16; clone size: -; J gene: TRBJ1-1; CDR3 protein: CASRRPSGVMNTEAFF; CDR3 DNA: TGTGCCAGCAGGCGACCATCAGGGGTCATGAACACTGAAGCTTTCTTT
D gene: TRBD2; V gene: TRBV6-2/TRBV6-3; CDR3 length: 14; clone size: -; J gene: TRBJ2-5; CDR3 protein: CASSPRGGIETQYF; CDR3 DNA: TGTGCCAGCAGTCCCCGGGGGGGCATAGAGACCCAGTACTTC
D gene: TRBD1; V gene: TRBV5-1; CDR3 length: 15; clone size: -; J gene: TRBJ2-3; CDR3 protein: CAGNGQGGFTDTQYF; CDR3 DNA: TGCGCCGGCAACGGACAGGGGGGATTCACAGATACGCAGTATTTT
D gene: TRBD1; V gene: TRBV6-6; CDR3 length: 15; clone size: many; J gene: TRBJ1-1; CDR3 protein: CASSYSIDRATEAFF; CDR3 DNA: TGTGCCAGCAGTTACTCGATAGACAGGGCCACTGAAGCTTTCTTT
D gene: TRBD2; V gene: TRBV7-6; CDR3 length: 17; clone size: few; J gene: TRBJ2-3; CDR3 protein: CASSSILGSGGTDTQYF; CDR3 DNA: TGTGCCAGCAGCTCGATCCTTGGGAGCGGGGGAACAGATACGCAGTATTTT
D gene: -; V gene: TRBV21-1; CDR3 length: 14; clone size: few; J gene: TRBJ1-1; CDR3 protein: CASSSPGKDTEAFF; CDR3 DNA: TGTGCCAGCAGCTCGCCGGGGAAGGACACTGAAGCTTTCTTT
D gene: TRBD2; V gene: TRBV9; CDR3 length: 16; clone size: few; J gene: TRBJ2-1; CDR3 protein: CASSVEAGSSYNEQFF; CDR3 DNA: TGTGCCAGCAGCGTAGAAGCGGGGAGCTCCTACAATGAGCAGTTCTTC
D gene: -; V gene: TRBV5-1; CDR3 length: 14; clone size: few; J gene: TRBJ2-2; CDR3 protein: CASSLRGYTGELFF; CDR3 DNA: TGCGCCAGCAGCTTGAGAGGGTACACCGGGGAGCTGTTTTTT
D gene: -; V gene: TRBV20-1; CDR3 length: 14; clone size: -; J gene: TRBJ2-5; CDR3 protein: CSARGPRRRETQYF; CDR3 DNA: TGCAGTGCTAGAGGGCCCCGGAGGCGAGAGACCCAGTACTTC
D gene: -; V gene: TRBV20-1; CDR3 length: 16; clone size: many; J gene: TRBJ2-1; CDR3 protein: CSANHPYGGSYNEQFF; CDR3 DNA: TGCAGTGCGAACCACCCCTACGGGGGCTCCTACAATGAGCAGTTCTTC
D gene: TRBD1; V gene: TRBV5-1; CDR3 length: 15; clone size: -; J gene: TRBJ1-2; CDR3 protein: CASSSDRGTHYGYTF; CDR3 DNA: TGCGCCAGCAGCTCGGACAGGGGGACTCACTATGGCTACACCTTC
D gene: -; V gene: TRBV6-2/TRBV6-3; CDR3 length: 15; clone size: many; J gene: TRBJ2-1; CDR3 protein: CASSYRATAYNEQFF; CDR3 DNA: TGTGCCAGCAGTTACCGGGCGACAGCCTACAATGAGCAGTTCTTC
D gene: TRBD2; V gene: TRBV9; CDR3 length: 18; clone size: -; J gene: TRBJ2-3; CDR3 protein: CASSVSGGPSYHTDTQYF; CDR3 DNA: TGTGCCAGCAGCGTTAGCGGGGGGCCATCGTACCACACAGATACGCAGTATTTT
D gene: TRBD2; V gene: TRBV28; CDR3 length: 15; clone size: -; J gene: TRBJ2-5; CDR3 protein: CASSFSLASQETQYF; CDR3 DNA: TGTGCCAGCAGTTTCTCACTAGCGAGTCAAGAGACCCAGTACTTC
D gene: -; V gene: TRBV20-1; CDR3 length: 18; clone size: many; J gene: TRBJ2-3; CDR3 protein: CSASPGESPSSSTDTQYF; CDR3 DNA: TGCAGTGCCTCACCTGGGGAGTCCCCTTCTTCTAGCACAGATACGCAGTATTTT
D gene: -; V gene: TRBV12-3/TRBV12-4; CDR3 length: 13; clone size: many; J gene: TRBJ2-7; CDR3 protein: CASSLGDKYEQYF; CDR3 DNA: TGTGCCAGCAGTTTAGGGGACAAGTACGAGCAGTACTTC
D gene: -; V gene: TRBV4-3; CDR3 length: 17; clone size: many; J gene: TRBJ2-4; CDR3 protein: CASSQEAIFLAKNIQYF; CDR3 DNA: TGCGCCAGCAGCCAAGAGGCGATTTTTCTAGCCAAAAACATTCAGTACTTC
D gene: TRBD2; V gene: TRBV12-3/TRBV12-4; CDR3 length: 15; clone size: many; J gene: TRBJ2-3; CDR3 protein: CASSIHSGGTDTQYF; CDR3 DNA: TGTGCCAGCAGTATTCATAGCGGGGGGACAGATACGCAGTATTTT
D gene: -; V gene: TRBV7-2; CDR3 length: 16; clone size: few; J gene: TRBJ1-5; CDR3 protein: CASSAEAVGTNQPQHF; CDR3 DNA: TGTGCCAGCAGCGCGGAGGCCGTAGGTACCAATCAGCCCCAGCATTTT
D gene: TRBD1; V gene: TRBV30; CDR3 length: 12; clone size: few; J gene: TRBJ2-1; CDR3 protein: CAWSTGGNEQFF; CDR3 DNA: TGTGCCTGGTCCACAGGGGGCAATGAGCAGTTCTTC
D gene: -; V gene: TRBV15; CDR3 length: 13; clone size: many; J gene: TRBJ2-5; CDR3 protein: CATSRDLTETQYF; CDR3 DNA: TGTGCCACCAGCAGAGACCTCACGGAGACCCAGTACTTC
D gene: -; V gene: TRBV6-2/TRBV6-3; CDR3 length: 14; clone size: -; J gene: TRBJ1-5; CDR3 protein: CASSYYPPGQPQHF; CDR3 DNA: TGTGCCAGCAGTTACTACCCCCCCGGCCAGCCCCAGCATTTT
D gene: TRBD1; V gene: TRBV5-1; CDR3 length: 14; clone size: many; J gene: TRBJ2-1; CDR3 protein: CASSLVDRGNEQFF; CDR3 DNA: TGCGCCAGCAGCTTGGTGGACAGGGGCAATGAGCAGTTCTTC
D gene: TRBD2; V gene: TRBV12-3/TRBV12-4; CDR3 length: 14; clone size: many; J gene: TRBJ2-5; CDR3 protein: CASSLTPGGETQYF; CDR3 DNA: TGTGCCAGCAGTTTAACTCCGGGAGGCGAGACCCAGTACTTC
D gene: -; V gene: TRBV5-1; CDR3 length: 15; clone size: many; J gene: TRBJ2-7; CDR3 protein: CASSSVGLSSYEQYF; CDR3 DNA: TGCGCCAGCAGCTCCGTCGGACTGTCCTCCTACGAGCAGTACTTC
D gene: -; V gene: TRBV5-1; CDR3 length: 15; clone size: -; J gene: TRBJ1-2; CDR3 protein: CASSLVLGTDYGYTF; CDR3 DNA: TGCGCCAGCAGCTTAGTTCTAGGGACGGACTATGGCTACACCTTC
D gene: TRBD2; V gene: TRBV9; CDR3 length: 20; clone size: -; J gene: TRBJ2-3; CDR3 protein: CASSLASGESPLSSTDTQYF; CDR3 DNA: TGTGCCAGCAGCTTAGCTAGCGGGGAGTCTCCCCTCTCTAGCACAGATACGCAGTATTTT
D gene: TRBD2; V gene: TRBV7-9; CDR3 length: 18; clone size: few; J gene: TRBJ2-1; CDR3 protein: CASGSGTSGGASYNEQFF; CDR3 DNA: TGTGCCAGCGGGTCCGGGACTAGCGGGGGGGCCTCCTACAATGAGCAGTTCTTC
D gene: TRBD1; V gene: TRBV12-3/TRBV12-4; CDR3 length: 17; clone size: -; J gene: TRBJ1-2; CDR3 protein: CASSLAGTGEGGYGYTF; CDR3 DNA: TGTGCCAGCAGTTTAGCTGGGACAGGGGAGGGGGGGTATGGCTACACCTTC
D gene: -; V gene: TRBV5-1; CDR3 length: 15; clone size: many; J gene: TRBJ1-5; CDR3 protein: CASSLFGASNQPQHF; CDR3 DNA: TGCGCCAGCAGCTTGTTTGGGGCTAGCAATCAGCCCCAGCATTTT
D gene: -; V gene: TRBV6-2/TRBV6-3; CDR3 length: 16; clone size: -; J gene: TRBJ2-1; CDR3 protein: CASSYAARGAYKEQFF; CDR3 DNA: TGTGCCAGCAGTTACGCTGCCCGGGGGGCCTACAAGGAGCAGTTCTTC
D gene: TRBD1; V gene: TRBV7-9; CDR3 length: 15; clone size: many; J gene: TRBJ2-1; CDR3 protein: CASSLDRVWDNEQFF; CDR3 DNA: TGTGCCAGCAGTTTAGACAGGGTCTGGGACAATGAGCAGTTCTTC
D gene: -; V gene: TRBV12-3/TRBV12-4; CDR3 length: 14; clone size: -; J gene: TRBJ1-1; CDR3 protein: CASNPRGMNTEAFF; CDR3 DNA: TGTGCCAGCAACCCCCGGGGAATGAACACTGAAGCTTTCTTT
D gene: -; V gene: TRBV12-3/TRBV12-4; CDR3 length: 14; clone size: many; J gene: TRBJ1-1; CDR3 protein: CASSLVGSNTEAFF; CDR3 DNA: TGTGCCAGCAGTTTAGTGGGGTCTAACACTGAAGCTTTCTTT
D gene: -; V gene: TRBV11-2; CDR3 length: 15; clone size: -; J gene: TRBJ2-2; CDR3 protein: CASSTGTSYTGELFF; CDR3 DNA: TGTGCCAGCAGCACTGGGACGAGTTACACCGGGGAGCTGTTTTTT
D gene: TRBD2; V gene: TRBV12-3/TRBV12-4; CDR3 length: 15; clone size: many; J gene: TRBJ2-5; CDR3 protein: CASSLVLAGEETQYF; CDR3 DNA: TGTGCCAGCAGTTTAGTTCTAGCGGGGGAAGAGACCCAGTACTTC
D gene: TRBD1; V gene: TRBV11-2; CDR3 length: 14; clone size: -; J gene: TRBJ1-4; CDR3 protein: CASSTYRGGEKLFF; CDR3 DNA: TGTGCCAGCAGCACGTACAGGGGAGGTGAAAAACTGTTTTTT
D gene: -; V gene: TRBV20-1; CDR3 length: 13; clone size: many; J gene: TRBJ1-2; CDR3 protein: CSAIPQVDYGYTF; CDR3 DNA: TGCAGTGCTATCCCCCAAGTGGACTATGGCTACACCTTC
D gene: TRBD2; V gene: TRBV7-6; CDR3 length: 21; clone size: -; J gene: TRBJ2-1; CDR3 protein: CASSLPSIVRGERGLYNEQFF; CDR3 DNA: TGTGCCAGCAGCTTACCATCCATTGTAAGGGGGGAGCGGGGGCTCTACAATGAGCAGTTCTTC
D gene: -; V gene: TRBV19; CDR3 length: 11; clone size: few; J gene: TRBJ1-1; CDR3 protein: CASILNTEAFF; CDR3 DNA: TGTGCCAGTATTCTGAACACTGAAGCTTTCTTT
D gene: TRBD2; V gene: TRBV10-2; CDR3 length: 18; clone size: -; J gene: TRBJ2-3; CDR3 protein: CASSEGPILAGSTDTQYF; CDR3 DNA: TGCGCCAGCAGTGAGGGCCCCATTTTAGCGGGGAGCACAGATACGCAGTATTTT
D gene: -; V gene: TRBV7-8; CDR3 length: 15; clone size: few; J gene: TRBJ2-3; CDR3 protein: CASSSYDTNTDTQYF; CDR3 DNA: TGTGCCAGCAGCTCTTATGACACAAACACAGATACGCAGTATTTT
D gene: TRBD1; V gene: TRBV3-1; CDR3 length: 15; clone size: -; J gene: TRBJ2-3; CDR3 protein: CASSARTGSPDTQYF; CDR3 DNA: TGTGCCAGCAGCGCGAGGACAGGGAGCCCAGATACGCAGTATTTT
D gene: -; V gene: TRBV6-1; CDR3 length: 13; clone size: many; J gene: TRBJ2-5; CDR3 protein: CASSGTSGETQYF; CDR3 DNA: TGTGCCAGCAGTGGAACGAGCGGTGAGACCCAGTACTTC
D gene: -; V gene: TRBV6-5; CDR3 length: 14; clone size: -; J gene: TRBJ1-4; CDR3 protein: CASSSGRTNEKLFF; CDR3 DNA: TGTGCCAGCAGTTCGGGCAGAACTAATGAAAAACTGTTTTTT
D gene: TRBD1; V gene: TRBV7-8; CDR3 length: 16; clone size: few; J gene: TRBJ2-5; CDR3 protein: CASSHRDRGLGETQYF; CDR3 DNA: TGTGCCAGCAGCCATCGGGACAGGGGGCTTGGGGAGACCCAGTACTTC
D gene: -; V gene: TRBV19; CDR3 length: 15; clone size: -; J gene: TRBJ2-3; CDR3 protein: CASSIWITSTDTQYF; CDR3 DNA: TGTGCCAGTAGTATATGGATAACTAGCACAGATACGCAGTATTTT
D gene: -; V gene: TRBV12-3/TRBV12-4; CDR3 length: 15; clone size: few; J gene: TRBJ2-3; CDR3 protein: CASSPGTVSTDTQYF; CDR3 DNA: TGTGCCAGCAGTCCCGGGACTGTTAGCACAGATACGCAGTATTTT
D gene: -; V gene: TRBV25-1; CDR3 length: 16; clone size: few; J gene: TRBJ1-3; CDR3 protein: CASSEGSGVPGNTIYF; CDR3 DNA: TGTGCCAGCAGTGAAGGCTCAGGGGTACCTGGAAACACCATATATTTT
D gene: -; V gene: TRBV4-1; CDR3 length: 16; clone size: many; J gene: TRBJ2-2; CDR3 protein: CASSPRGLLNTGELFF; CDR3 DNA: TGCGCCAGCAGCCCACGAGGGCTTCTGAACACCGGGGAGCTGTTTTTT